This T cell receptor beta chain was recovered during a study of cytomegalovirus exposure and HLA in healthy donors. The PCR contained 60 Vbeta and 13 Jbeta primers. The data were produced by immunoSEQ multiplex PCR, yet TCRdb's version contains in-frame clones alone and is incomplete. The table records about 110,000 clones, around 79% of them present only once. The CDR3 spans 16 residues. Unmatched junction bases numbered 11, after V lost 0 bases and J lost 8 bases. Germline CDR1 and CDR2: LNHNV and YYDKDF (reference sequence). The TCR sequence derives from a man in his fifties or sixties in good health and CMV-seronegative. Material: PBMCs. The chain has TRBV15 and TRBJ1-2, with 8 bases aligning to TRBD1. CDR3 residues: CATSRDPGQGATGYTF. The CDR3 nucleotides are TGTGCCACCAGCAGAGATCCGGGCCAGGGGGCAACGGGCTACACCTTC. The variable domain in full, with the rest retrieved from reference TRBV15 and TRBJ1-2, is DAMVIQNPRYQVTQFGKPVTLSCSQTLNHNVMYWYQQKSSQAPKLLFHYYDKDFNNEADTPDNFQSRRPNTSFCFLDIRSPGLGDTAMYLCATSRDPGQGATGYTFGSGTRLTVV.